This T cell receptor beta chain appears in the sequencing data of a study of blood T cell repertoires in COVID-19. Using immunoSEQ multiplex PCR, the repertoire was profiled, and TCRdb retains in-frame clones only, with some absent. The repertoire includes roughly 190,000 clones, 82% of them detected once, and roughly 5.2% sits in the top ten. Germline V lookup: CDR1 SGHDT, CDR2 YYEEEE. V was clipped by 9 bases and J by 2 bases; unmatched bases: 11. The CDR3 is made up of 15 amino acids. The sample holds a few counts of this clone. Sequencing was performed on PBMCs or T cells enriched from blood (not recorded which). The TCR was taken from a woman in her sixties with acute COVID-19. The chain carries TRBV5-6 and TRBJ1-2; 9 positions match TRBD1. The CDR3 sequence is CATKQGALTNYGYTF. The CDR3 nucleotides read TGTGCCACCAAACAGGGGGCCTTGACCAACTATGGCTACACCTTC.